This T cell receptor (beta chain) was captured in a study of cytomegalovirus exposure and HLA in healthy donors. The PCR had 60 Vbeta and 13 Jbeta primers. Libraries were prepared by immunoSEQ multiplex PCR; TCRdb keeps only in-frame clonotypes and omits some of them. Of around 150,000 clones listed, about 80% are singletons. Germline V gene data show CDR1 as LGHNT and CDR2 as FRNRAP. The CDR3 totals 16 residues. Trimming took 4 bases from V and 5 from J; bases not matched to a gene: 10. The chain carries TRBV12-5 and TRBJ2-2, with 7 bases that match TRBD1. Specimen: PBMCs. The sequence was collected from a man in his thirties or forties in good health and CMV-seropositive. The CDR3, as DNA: TGTGCTAGTGGTTCGTTGACAGGGAGAGAGACCGGGGAGCTGTTTTTT. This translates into CASGSLTGRETGELFF.